The 2 T cell receptor beta chains reported below all come from one sample, sequenced in a study of siplizumab effects on memory and regulatory T cells. Their cognate antigens are unknown. The authors kept the mixed lymphocyte reaction cells in coculture at 37°C for roughly six days. Profiling relied on immunoSEQ multiplex PCR, and the TCRdb table lists in-frame clones only, not all of them. The data contain 9,700 or so clones, almost 40% of them singletons. The source material was CFSE-low (dividing) CD4+ T cells sorted from an allogeneic mixed lymphocyte reaction. These receptors were taken from a human donor in good health; the cells came from an allogeneic mixed lymphocyte reaction.

By sample fraction, this clone is medium-sized. The V and J genes are TRBV6-1 and TRBJ2-7; D unresolved. This CDR3 has 13 residues. CDR1 and CDR2 (germline): MNHNS, SASEGT. The V end lost 7 bases, the J end lost 2 bases, and 12 bases lay between the germline ends. CDR3 DNA: TGTGCCAGCATGGGCAGTCCTACCTACGAGCAGTACTTC. Amino acid sequence: CASMGSPTYEQYF.

This clone was found a few times. This chain links TRBV27 with TRBJ2-2; D is undetermined. This CDR3 region has 15 residues. CDR1 and CDR2 from the germline V gene are MNHEY and SMNVEV (reference sequence). Trimming shortened V by 5 bases and J by 0 bases, and 10 bases separated the two germline ends. Here the CDR3 reads CASSASTTNTGELFF. The DNA for the CDR3 is TGTGCCAGCAGTGCGTCGACAACGAACACCGGGGAGCTGTTTTTT.